The 30 T cell receptor beta chains reported below all come from one sample, sequenced in a study of blood T cell repertoires in COVID-19 (dated by TCRdb to 2020 to 2021). Library generation was performed with the immunoSEQ multiplex PCR assay. The table was pulled from immuneACCESS by TCRdb, which kept in-frame rearrangements only. Such tables lose some clones; where checked, under half of the loss comes from unresolved V genes, and the rest has no known cause. Here the sample has around 300,000 clones; around 85% occur a single time. The ten most abundant clones make up about 7% of the sample. Sequencing was done on a sample of peripheral blood. The origin of the receptors is a human donor in a cohort sampled during active COVID-19.

The V call is TRBV10-2, the J call TRBJ2-7, with 11 bases matching TRBD1. This CDR3 has 13 residues. V dropped 10 bases and J dropped 6; count of bases not matched to a gene: 8. CDR1 and CDR2 from the germline V gene are WSHSY and SAAADI. The CDR3 loop reads CATRGTGGGEQYF. DNA of the CDR3: TGCGCCACCAGGGGGACAGGGGGTGGCGAGCAGTACTTC.

This clone was counted a single time. The chain combines TRBV2 with TRBJ2-6; tentative D call: TRBD2 (5 bases). The CDR3 loop spans 15 amino acids. CDR1 is SNHLY, CDR2 FYNNEI, per germline. V gave up 2 bases and J gave up 1 base, with 6 bases separating them. The CDR3 protein is CASSESGSGANVLTF. CDR3 sequence (DNA): TGTGCCAGCAGTGAATCGGGGTCTGGGGCCAACGTCCTGACTTTC.

The chain is built from TRBV7-9 and TRBJ1-2, with D tentatively TRBD1 (6 bases). The CDR3 consists of 15 residues. The V gene lost 2 bases and the J gene lost 4 bases, with 14 bases spanning the gap. The germline V gene encodes CDR1 SEHNR and CDR2 FQNEAQ (reference sequence). This CDR3 reads CASSLLPGEGYGYTF. CDR3 sequence (DNA): TGTGCCAGCAGCTTACTACCAGGGGAGGGCTATGGCTACACCTTC.

This rearrangement joins TRBV27 to TRBJ2-7, with unresolved D. V gave up 2 bases and J gave up 3 bases, with 8 bases separating them. This CDR3 has 13 amino acids. In germline, CDR1 is MNHEY, CDR2 SMNVEV (reference sequence). The CDR3 is CASSLNAGYEQYF. The CDR3 DNA sequence: TGTGCCAGCAGTTTAAATGCCGGCTACGAGCAGTACTTC.

The rearrangement joins TRBV24-1 to TRBJ1-5, with D hard to call. The CDR3 has 13 amino acids. CDR1 is KGHDR, CDR2 SFDVKD, per germline. The V end lost 0 bases, the J end lost 7 bases, and 6 bases lay between the germline ends. CDR3 protein: CATSDLEGQPQHF. The CDR3 coding sequence is TGTGCCACCAGTGATTTGGAGGGACAGCCCCAGCATTTT.

This CDR3 is CASSDPGQEPYPADYEQYF. The CDR3 DNA sequence: TGTGCCAGCTCAGACCCGGGACAGGAGCCATATCCCGCGGACTACGAGCAGTACTTC. The chain recombines TRBV18 with TRBJ2-7; TRBD1 agrees at 8 bases. With V trimmed by 5 bases and J by 3 bases, 21 bases remained unmatched. CDR3 size: 19 residues. Germline CDR1 KGHSH, CDR2 LQKENI.

This chain uses TRBV9 with TRBJ1-1, with TRBD1 as a possible D gene (6 bases). The CDR3 is made up of 16 amino acids. Germline CDR1 is SGDLS and CDR2 is YYNGEE. V gave up 4 bases and J gave up 1 base, with 17 bases separating them. CDR3: CASSSNREPGNTEAFF. The CDR3 DNA reads TGTGCCAGCAGCTCCAACAGGGAGCCAGGGAACACTGAAGCTTTCTTT.

The rearrangement joins TRBV19 to TRBJ2-3, with D perhaps matching TRBD2 (6 bases). Germline loops: CDR1 LNHDA, CDR2 SQIVND (reference sequence). With 5 bases removed from V and 8 bases from J, the gap between germline ends came to 26 bases. The CDR3 is 17 amino acids. Written as DNA, the CDR3 is TGTGCCAGTAGTTTGGGGAAACCGGAGGGGCCGAGGTTTACGCAGTATTTT. It translates to CASSLGKPEGPRFTQYF.

CDR3 coding DNA: TGCGCCAGCAGTGAGCCCCGACAGGGGAGCAATCAGCCCCAGCATTTT. Its translation is CASSEPRQGSNQPQHF. The J gene is TRBJ1-5, the V gene TRBV10-2, with 8 nucleotides matching TRBD1. The CDR3 spans 16 residues. Germline assignment: CDR1 WSHSY and CDR2 SAAADI. J lost 1 base, V lost 2 bases, and 4 bases had no gene match.

This clone has only one observation. J is TRBJ1-2 and V is TRBV5-1; TRBD1 aligns across 7 bases. This CDR3 contains 14 residues. Germline V gene lookup returns CDR1 SGHRS and CDR2 YFSETQ. The V gene end was trimmed by 3 bases and the J gene end by 4 bases; junction bases not matched to a gene: 6. In nucleotides, the CDR3 is TGCGCCAGCAGCTATACAGGGGAAGGCTATGGCTACACCTTC. Protein: CASSYTGEGYGYTF.

This clone was found once. This sequence joins TRBV28 and TRBJ1-2; D gene uncertain. The length of the CDR3 is 10 residues. V lost 6 bases, J lost 5 bases, and 4 bases lay in between. Germline V gives CDR1 MDHEN, CDR2 SYDVKM. CDR3 loop: CASSSYGYTF. In DNA form, the CDR3 reads TGTGCCAGCAGCTCGTATGGCTACACCTTC.

The V call is TRBV11-1, the J call TRBJ1-1; D possibly corresponds to TRBD1 (6 bases). In germline, CDR1 is SGHAT, CDR2 FQDESV (reference sequence). The CDR3 is made up of 14 amino acids. V was trimmed by 5 bases and J by 6 bases, leaving 16 bases between them. The CDR3 DNA follows: TGTGCCAGCAGCCTGGTGTGGGACACCGCTGAAGCTTTCTTT. As protein: CASSLVWDTAEAFF.

The V gene is TRBV7-3, the J gene TRBJ1-3, with a possible D match to TRBD1 (5 bases). The V gene lost 4 bases and the J gene lost 0 bases, with 13 bases spanning the gap. Germline V gene data show CDR1 as SGHTA and CDR2 as FQGTGA. This CDR3 contains 16 residues. The CDR3: CASSSGTPDSGNTIYF. The CDR3 bases are TGTGCCAGCAGCTCAGGGACTCCGGACTCTGGAAACACCATATATTTT.

V usage is TRBV29-1 and J usage is TRBJ1-4; D unresolved. The CDR3 loop spans 12 amino acids. Trimming removed 4 bases at V and 5 bases at J, with 8 bases between. Germline V gene data show CDR1 as SQVTM and CDR2 as ANQGSEA. The CDR3 sequence: CSVAPENEKLFF. The CDR3, as DNA: TGCAGCGTTGCGCCCGAGAATGAAAAACTGTTTTTT.

CDR3 loop: CSIGQNEKLFF. In nucleotides, the CDR3 is TGCAGTATCGGACAGAATGAAAAACTGTTTTTT. The chain is built from TRBV20-1 and TRBJ1-4; D possibly corresponds to TRBD1 (6 bases). This CDR3 is built from 11 residues. V lost 8 bases and J lost 5, with 9 bases in between. Germline V gene lookup returns CDR1 DFQATT and CDR2 SNEGSKA (reference sequence).

This clone was counted once. J is TRBJ2-3 and V is TRBV7-6, with 10 bases fitting TRBD2. CDR1 is SGHVS and CDR2 is FNYEAQ in the germline V gene. V shed 5 bases, J shed 1 base, and the junction held 3 bases outside the gene matches. The CDR3 spans 15 residues. For the CDR3, the DNA is TGTGCCAGCAGCCCCGGGACTAGCGGCACAGATACGCAGTATTTT. Translated, it gives CASSPGTSGTDTQYF.

The V gene is TRBV9, the J gene TRBJ2-3; D is unresolved. Germline CDR1 reads SGDLS; CDR2 reads YYNGEE. The CDR3 loop spans 15 amino acids. V lost 0 bases and J 0 bases, leaving 8 bases between the germline ends. CDR3 sequence reads: CASSVGQASTDTQYF. DNA for the CDR3: TGTGCCAGCAGCGTAGGCCAGGCTAGCACAGATACGCAGTATTTT.

The chain uses TRBV11-2 and TRBJ1-2; no definite D call. V was trimmed by 6 bases and J by 6 bases, leaving 17 bases between them. CDR3 length equals 14 residues. Germline CDR1 reads SGHAT; CDR2 reads FQNNGV. CDR3 nucleotides: TGTGCCAGCAGGCAGACATTGGCGAAGGATGGCTACACCTTC. This encodes CASRQTLAKDGYTF.

The rearrangement uses TRBV6-5 and TRBJ1-1; D is ambiguous. Germline lookup yields CDR1 MNHEY and CDR2 SVGAGI. The ends were cut back, 2 bases at V and 0 bases at J, with 7 bases in the middle. The CDR3 runs 14 residues. The CDR3 is CASSYTLLNTEAFF. CDR3 sequence (DNA): TGTGCCAGCAGTTACACTCTTCTGAACACTGAAGCTTTCTTT.

This clone was counted a few times. The chain uses TRBV9 and TRBJ2-1; the match to TRBD2 covers 8 bases. Unmatched junction bases numbered 14, after V lost 0 bases and J lost 9 bases. The CDR3 runs to 17 residues. Germline V CDR1 and CDR2: SGDLS, YYNGEE. CDR3 in amino acids: CASSVVPFSAGGIEQFF. The CDR3 nucleotides are TGTGCCAGCAGCGTAGTTCCTTTCTCGGCGGGGGGAATTGAGCAGTTCTTC.

The chain couples TRBV27 to TRBJ1-5; TRBD1 aligns across 7 bases. The J segment lost 1 base and the V segment lost 5 bases, leaving 8 bases of the junction unmatched. The length of the CDR3 is 16 residues. Germline V lookup: CDR1 MNHEY, CDR2 SMNVEV (reference sequence). DNA for the CDR3: TGTGCCAGCAGTGCGTACAGGGGCGAGAGCAATCAGCCCCAGCATTTT. Translating gives CASSAYRGESNQPQHF.

This chain joins TRBV7-9 and TRBJ2-7; no firm D call. Germline assignment: CDR1 SEHNR and CDR2 FQNEAQ (reference sequence). The CDR3 has 12 amino acids. V gave up 0 bases and J gave up 6 bases, with 6 bases separating them. CDR3 DNA: TGTGCCAGCAGCTTAGCAGTCGGCGAGCAGTACTTC. Its translation: CASSLAVGEQYF.

The table lists this clone with a count of one. This chain joins TRBV24-1 and TRBJ1-5, with D perhaps TRBD1 (5 bases). CDR1 is KGHDR and CDR2 is SFDVKD in the germline V gene. Trimming pared 3 bases from V and 0 bases from J, leaving 8 bases between. The CDR3 is 15 amino acids. CDR3 sequence reads: CATSDQGGSNQPQHF. The CDR3, as DNA: TGTGCCACCAGTGATCAGGGAGGTAGCAATCAGCCCCAGCATTTT.

As DNA, the CDR3 is TGCAGCGTTGAAGGTACAGGGGTTGGAGCTTTCTTT. Protein product: CSVEGTGVGAFF. The J gene is TRBJ1-1, the V gene TRBV29-1; 7 bases align to TRBD1. The germline V gene encodes CDR1 SQVTM and CDR2 ANQGSEA. This CDR3 spans 12 amino acids. J was trimmed by 10 bases and V by 1 base; bases with no gene match: 6.

CDR3 nucleotides: TGTGCCAGTAGTCGGGCGGGAGGAGGCTACACCTTC. This translates into CASSRAGGGYTF. V is TRBV19 and J is TRBJ1-2; the D is unclear. This CDR3 is built from 12 residues. The V gene's germline CDR1 is LNHDA and CDR2 SQIVND (reference sequence). V lost 5 bases, J lost 8 bases, and 12 bases lay in between. The whole variable domain, remainder taken from reference TRBV19 and TRBJ1-2, is DGGITQSPKYLFRKEGQNVTLSCEQNLNHDAMYWYRQDPGQGLRLIYYSQIVNDFQKGDIAEGYSVSREKKESFPLTVTSAQKNPTAFYLCASSRAGGGYTFGSGTRLTVV.

The chain uses TRBV20-1 and TRBJ2-7; a weak D match, TRBD2 (6 bases). Trimming cost V 3 bases and J 2 bases, with 11 bases left between them. The CDR3 covers 13 residues. Germline V lookup: CDR1 DFQATT, CDR2 SNEGSKA (reference sequence). CDR3 DNA sequence: TGCAGTGCTAGTGCTAGCGAGGCCTACGAGCAGTACTTC. It encodes CSASASEAYEQYF.

The chain uses TRBV30 and TRBJ1-2, with a tentative D call TRBD1 (6 bases). The germline CDR1 and CDR2 sequences are GTSNPN and SVGIG (reference sequence). This CDR3 region has 14 residues. The ends were cut back, 4 bases at V and 6 bases at J, with 18 bases in the middle. The CDR3 is CAWIPEGHKNGYTF. The CDR3 DNA follows: TGTGCCTGGATTCCCGAGGGACATAAAAATGGCTACACCTTC.

This clone was counted a single time. The chain uses TRBV9 and TRBJ2-5, with unresolved D. The CDR3 has 13 amino acids. Trimming removed 0 bases from V and 1 base from J, with 4 bases in between. Germline V gives CDR1 SGDLS, CDR2 YYNGEE. The CDR3 nucleotides read TGTGCCAGCAGCGTAGTGGCCCAAGAGACCCAGTACTTC. Translating it yields CASSVVAQETQYF.

The rearrangement uses TRBV6-5 and TRBJ1-2; D is unclear. Germline CDR1 MNHEY, CDR2 SVGAGI. Trimming pared 0 bases from V and 4 bases from J, leaving 9 bases between. The CDR3 has 14 residues. The CDR3 region is CASSYSRGLYGYTF. Here the CDR3 DNA reads TGTGCCAGCAGTTACTCGAGAGGTCTCTATGGCTACACCTTC.

As for this clone: Other DNA sequences of this sample code for an identical CDR3. The chain employs TRBV18 and TRBJ2-7; 7 positions match TRBD2. The CDR3 is made up of 14 amino acids. Losses at the gene ends were 3 bases for V and 1 base for J; bases not matched to a gene: 3. Looked up from germline, CDR1 is KGHSH and CDR2 is LQKENI. As DNA, the CDR3 is TGTGCCAGCTCACCTTCGGGGGGATCCTACGAGCAGTACTTC. This translates into CASSPSGGSYEQYF.